The 14 T cell receptor beta chains below come from one sample, sequenced in a study of human T cells and chemical hapten exposure. TCRdb independently ran MiXCR on the RACE reads; one entry per CDR3 protein. The table shows some 79,000 distinct CDR3 sequences, with about 10% occurring only once. As to time point: patch test 2, 6 weeks after DPC sensitization. Treatment reported: therapeutic diphenylcyclopropenone sensitization with weekly scalp DPC. Material: whole blood, obtained in connection with sensitization to the hapten diphenylcyclopropenone (DPC). The receptors stem from a woman aged 45-65 years with alopecia areata. Some clones in this sample may be carry-over from other donors' samples.

V is TRBV7-9 and J is TRBJ2-3; no clear D. Trimming removed 1 base at V and 6 bases at J, with 5 bases between. The CDR3 is 12 amino acids. Germline CDR1 reads SEHNR; CDR2 reads FQNEAQ (reference sequence). This CDR3 reads CASSLGLDTQYF. The DNA for the CDR3 is TGTGCCAGCAGCTTAGGTCTGGATACGCAGTATTTT.

The table lists this clonotype with many counts. This rearrangement joins TRBV18 to TRBJ2-3, with D tentatively TRBD2 (5 bases). Germline CDR1 and CDR2: KGHSH and LQKENI. V was cut by 3 bases and J by 0 bases, with 7 bases left in between. CDR3 length equals 14 residues. The DNA of the CDR3 is TGTGCCAGCTCACCGGGAGAAAGCACAGATACGCAGTATTTT. Encoded protein: CASSPGESTDTQYF.

The chain employs TRBV12-3 or TRBV12-4 and TRBJ1-2, with D possibly matching TRBD1 (5 bases). This CDR3 comprises 15 residues. Deletions cut 6 bases from V and 3 bases from J, with 17 bases between. The CDR3 protein is CASSTGGHQHYGYTF. The CDR3 coding sequence is TGTGCCAGCAGCACAGGTGGACACCAGCACTATGGCTACACCTTC.

This clonotype was counted many times. The genes are TRBV6-1 and TRBJ1-2, with 11 nucleotides matching TRBD1. From germline, CDR1 is MNHNS and CDR2 SASEGT. V lost 5 bases, J lost 3 bases, and 8 bases stayed unmatched. This CDR3 region has 16 residues. CDR3 sequence: CASSSLGTGGYYGYTF. The CDR3 nucleotides read TGTGCCAGCAGTTCGCTCGGGACAGGGGGTTACTATGGCTACACCTTC.

This clonotype was seen at least ten times. The chain joins TRBV11-2 to TRBJ2-3; D gene ambiguous. Germline values: CDR1 SGHAT, CDR2 FQNNGV. Trimming took off 1 base at V and 2 bases at J, with 7 bases between the two ends. The CDR3 length is 14 residues. Here the CDR3 reads CASSLAGNTDTQYF. The CDR3 DNA is TGTGCCAGCAGCTTAGCCGGCAACACAGATACGCAGTATTTT.

This clonotype was seen repeatedly, ten times or more. The genes are TRBV7-2 and TRBJ2-5; D possibly corresponds to TRBD1 (5 bases). Trimming removed 2 bases from V and 4 bases from J, with 14 bases in between. The CDR3 length is 15 residues. Germline V gives CDR1 SGHTA, CDR2 FQGNSA. The CDR3 nucleotides read TGTGCCAGCAGCTTAAAGGGGTCCCTTTTAGAGACCCAGTACTTC. Protein product: CASSLKGSLLETQYF.

This chain joins TRBV20-1 and TRBJ1-1; D remains unclear. Germline V gene sequence: CDR1 DFQATT, CDR2 SNEGSKA (reference sequence). V gave up 1 base and J gave up 0 bases, with 9 bases separating them. CDR3 length: 14 amino acids. CDR3 sequence reads: CSARVAGMNTEAFF. The CDR3 DNA sequence: TGCAGTGCTAGAGTAGCGGGTATGAACACTGAAGCTTTCTTT.

The chain is built from TRBV20-1 and TRBJ2-2, with D possibly being TRBD2 (5 bases). In germline, CDR1 is DFQATT, CDR2 SNEGSKA (reference sequence). The V gene lost 5 bases and the J gene lost 0 bases, with 10 bases spanning the gap. This CDR3 spans 14 amino acids. CDR3 DNA: TGCAGTGCTGCTGATAGCGCGAACACCGGGGAGCTGTTTTTT. The encoded protein is CSAADSANTGELFF.

This clonotype was seen a single time. A much larger clone lies one base from this, so it may be a read error. V gene TRBV7-9 combines with J gene TRBJ2-7; D remains ambiguous. Trimming shortened V by 7 bases and J by 2 bases, and 15 bases separated the two germline ends. The CDR3 contains 14 residues. Germline V CDR1 and CDR2: SEHNR, FQNEAQ (reference sequence). CDR3 in DNA: TGTGCCAGCAACTTGGCCCTGACCACCTACGAGCAGTACTTC. Residues: CASNLALTTYEQYF.

The V gene is TRBV7-9, the J gene TRBJ2-1, with 12 nucleotides matching TRBD2. Looked up from germline, CDR1 is SEHNR and CDR2 is FQNEAQ (reference sequence). The CDR3 contains 16 residues. V lost 5 bases, J lost 4 bases, and 6 bases stayed unmatched. The CDR3 DNA reads TGTGCCAGCAGCCCAAGGACTAGCGGGATGTACAATGAGCAGTTCTTC. Protein sequence: CASSPRTSGMYNEQFF.

V is TRBV27 and J is TRBJ2-3, with 12 bases identical to TRBD2. The germline V gene has CDR1 MNHEY and CDR2 SMNVEV (reference sequence). Losses at the gene ends were 4 bases for V and 2 bases for J; bases not matched to a gene: 4. This CDR3 contains 16 residues. DNA for the CDR3: TGTGCCAGCAGTTCCCCTAGCGGGAGGGCCACAGATACGCAGTATTTT. It translates to CASSSPSGRATDTQYF.

This clonotype was found a few times. The CDR3 nucleotides read TGTGCCAGCAGCCCCCGGGACCCCTCCACAAGGGAGCAGTTCTTC. Protein sequence: CASSPRDPSTREQFF. The gene calls are TRBV12-3 or TRBV12-4 and TRBJ2-1; TRBD1 or TRBD2 may be the D gene (5 bases each). The ends were cut back, 6 bases at V and 10 bases at J, with 22 bases in the middle. The CDR3 has 15 residues.

There are many counts of this clonotype. CDR3 in DNA: TGCAGCGGATACAGGGTTAAGGAGACCCAGTACTTC. It specifies CSGYRVKETQYF. The V gene is TRBV29-1, the J gene TRBJ2-5; possibly TRBD1 for D (6 bases). This CDR3 has 12 amino acids. Trimming stripped 7 bases from V and 5 bases from J, with 14 bases between. Germline CDR1 SQVTM, CDR2 ANQGSEA.

This clonotype was counted at least ten times. V gene TRBV29-1 combines with J gene TRBJ1-1, with D perhaps TRBD1 (5 bases). The CDR3 covers 12 residues. In germline, CDR1 is SQVTM, CDR2 ANQGSEA. V gave up 7 bases and J gave up 0 bases, with 9 bases separating them. The CDR3 sequence: CSAQDMNTEAFF. Written as DNA, the CDR3 is TGCAGCGCCCAGGACATGAACACTGAAGCTTTCTTT.